Here is one TCR beta chain with its context. Its antigen is still unknown. No much larger clone is present one base from it, and per-base qualities are unavailable. This sample was included in a study of T cell responses to AZD1222 COVID-19 vaccine listed by TCRdb under 2021. In terms of the full investigation: TCR sequencing covered over 230 trial participants: 200 to 210 given two doses of AZD1222 and 26 given two doses of MenACWY control vaccine. Trial participants were enrolled into age subgroups of 18-55, 56-69 and 70-plus years, which contained about 150, 27 and 61 TCR-sequenced participants, respectively. What the research found in general, with its limitations: Because no samples from the day 14 peak response were available, repertoires could be characterized only after the peak T cell response. Spike-specific TCR breadth and depth rose significantly after two AZD1222 doses compared with day 0 and with MenACWY recipients. The 56-69-year group was small, and its depth increase did not reach significance, likely because of low power. The whole spike protein was spanned by vaccine-associated CD4 TCRs, and dominant responses were seen in regions 160-218 and 743-854. Conclusions about previously exposed vaccinees are limited because only six or seven AZD1222 recipients were SARS-CoV-2 seropositive at baseline. Most participants were white British and females outnumbered males, and the authors suggested that clonal diversity may have been underestimated. Epitopes outside the regions mutated in the B.1.351 and B.1.1.7 variants were reportedly recognized by nearly half of the unique spike-specific TCRs.

The CDR3 regions of human TCRbeta chains were analyzed by immunosequencing. Regarding the original processing steps: TCRs in the repertoires were matched against a reference library of SARS-CoV-2-specific TCRs that had been generated with the MIRA antigen-specificity platform. Breadth meant the fraction of unique TCRs that were SARS-CoV-2-associated, whereas depth meant the fraction of total T cells that were SARS-CoV-2-associated. Using the MIRA data, each spike-specific TCR was mapped to the spike region that the TCR reacts to and placed in a CD4 or CD8 class. Log10-transformed breadth and depth values were compared by one-way ANOVA with Sidak's multiple comparisons tests. TCRdb obtained this table from immuneACCESS and retained in-frame rearrangements with V and J assigned. These tables miss some clones; where compared with another copy, unresolved V genes account for less than half of the shortfall, and the remainder is unexplained. V and J calls and clone size are those listed in that table; D and trimming were worked out from the DNA. In this sample the table shows about 130,000 clones, approximately 91% of which occur a single time. About 1% of the sample is in the top ten clones.

The time point label of this sample denotes: about 28 days (+/-7) after the second vaccine dose. AZD1222 recipients given second doses at about 4 weeks or at about 12 weeks were pooled, since spike-specific TCR depth and breadth were not found to differ between the two schedules. Vaccinee samples came from UK trials COV001 and COV002, including a single-blind randomized controlled phase 2/3 trial of AZD1222 (ChAdOx1 nCoV-19) in healthy adults. Trial participant PBMC samples were collected at day 0 and day 28 after the second dose for TCRbeta chain sequencing. The CDR3 runs 15 residues from the cysteine to the phenylalanine. Here the CDR3 DNA is all that survives: 45 bases in frame from base 1. CDR1 and CDR2 are drawn from the germline V gene: SGHAT, FQNNGV. Trimming removed 4 bases from V and 1 base from J, leaving 10 bases between the germline ends.

The sequence derives from an adult who received the AZD1222 COVID-19 vaccine. In this chain, TRBV11-2 is recombined with TRBJ2-2, with the D gene too uncertain to name. The material was peripheral blood, obtained 28 days after the second AZD1222 dose. For the CDR3, the sequence is CASSSWTENTGELFF. The sequenced DNA is TGTGCCAGCAGCTCATGGACCGAGAACACCGGGGAGCTGTTTTTT.